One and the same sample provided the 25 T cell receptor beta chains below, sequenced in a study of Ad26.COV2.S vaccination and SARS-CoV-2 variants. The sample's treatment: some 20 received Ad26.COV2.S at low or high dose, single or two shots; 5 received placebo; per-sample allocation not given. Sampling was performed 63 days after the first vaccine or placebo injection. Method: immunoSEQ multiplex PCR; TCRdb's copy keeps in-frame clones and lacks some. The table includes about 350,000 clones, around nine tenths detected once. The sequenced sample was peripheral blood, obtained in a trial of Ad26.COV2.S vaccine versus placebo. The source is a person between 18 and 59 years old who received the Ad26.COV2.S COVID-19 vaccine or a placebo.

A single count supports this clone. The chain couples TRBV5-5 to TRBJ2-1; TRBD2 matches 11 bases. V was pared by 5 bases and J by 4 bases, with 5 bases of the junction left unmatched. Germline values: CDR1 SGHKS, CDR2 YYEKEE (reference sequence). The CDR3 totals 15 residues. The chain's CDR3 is CASSPTSGSYNEQFF. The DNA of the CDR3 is TGTGCCAGCAGTCCTACTAGCGGGAGTTACAATGAGCAGTTCTTC.

The CDR3 nucleotides are TGTGCCAGTAAAGGAGACAGGTTGAACACTGAAGCTTTCTTT. It encodes CASKGDRLNTEAFF. The gene calls are TRBV19 and TRBJ1-1; a weak D match, TRBD1 (6 bases). The CDR3 is 14 residues long. CDR1 and CDR2 from the germline V gene are LNHDA and SQIVND (reference sequence). V lost 7 bases, J lost 0 bases, and 12 bases lay in between.

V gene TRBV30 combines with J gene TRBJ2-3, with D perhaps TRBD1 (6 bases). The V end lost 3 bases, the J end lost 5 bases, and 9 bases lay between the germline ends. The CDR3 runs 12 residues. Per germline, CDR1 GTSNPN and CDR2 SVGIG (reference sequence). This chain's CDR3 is CAWSPGVDTQYF. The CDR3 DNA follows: TGTGCCTGGAGCCCAGGGGTAGATACGCAGTATTTT.

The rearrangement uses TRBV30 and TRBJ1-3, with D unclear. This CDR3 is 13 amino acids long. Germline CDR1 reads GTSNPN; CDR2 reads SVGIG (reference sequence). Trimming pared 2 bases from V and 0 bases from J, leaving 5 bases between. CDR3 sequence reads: CAWSKGSGNTIYF. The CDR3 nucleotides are TGTGCCTGGAGTAAGGGCTCTGGAAACACCATATATTTT.

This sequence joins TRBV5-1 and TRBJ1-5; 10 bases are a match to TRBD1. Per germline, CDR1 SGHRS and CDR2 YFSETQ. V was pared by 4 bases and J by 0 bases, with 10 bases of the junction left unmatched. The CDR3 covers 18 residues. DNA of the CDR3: TGCGCCAGCAGCGGGGGGACAGGGGTTAATTATAGCAATCAGCCCCAGCATTTT. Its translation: CASSGGTGVNYSNQPQHF.

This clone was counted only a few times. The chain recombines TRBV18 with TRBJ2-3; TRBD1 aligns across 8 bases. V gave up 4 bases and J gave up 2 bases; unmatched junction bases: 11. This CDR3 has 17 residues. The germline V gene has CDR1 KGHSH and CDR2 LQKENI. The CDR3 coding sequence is TGTGCCAGCTCACTAGTGAGGACAGGGTTGGACACAGATACGCAGTATTTT. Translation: CASSLVRTGLDTDTQYF. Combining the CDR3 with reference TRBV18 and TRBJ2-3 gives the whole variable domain NAGVMQNPRHLVRRRGQEARLRCSPMKGHSHVYWYRQLPEEGLKFMVYLQKENIIDESGMPKERFSAEFPKEGPSILRIQQVVRGDSAAYFCASSLVRTGLDTDTQYFGPGTRLTVL.

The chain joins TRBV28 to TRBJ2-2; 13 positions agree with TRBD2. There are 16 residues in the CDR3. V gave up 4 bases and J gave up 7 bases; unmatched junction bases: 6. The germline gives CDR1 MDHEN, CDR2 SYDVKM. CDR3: CASSSGLAGDGGELFF. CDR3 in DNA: TGTGCCAGCAGTTCAGGACTAGCGGGAGATGGCGGGGAGCTGTTTTTT.

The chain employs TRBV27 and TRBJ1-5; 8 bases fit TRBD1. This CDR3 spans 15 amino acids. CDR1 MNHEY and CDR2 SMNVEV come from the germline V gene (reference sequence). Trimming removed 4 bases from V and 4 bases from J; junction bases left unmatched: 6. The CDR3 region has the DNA TGTGCCAGCAGTTCCGTCACAGGGGGTAATCAGCCCCAGCATTTT. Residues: CASSSVTGGNQPQHF.

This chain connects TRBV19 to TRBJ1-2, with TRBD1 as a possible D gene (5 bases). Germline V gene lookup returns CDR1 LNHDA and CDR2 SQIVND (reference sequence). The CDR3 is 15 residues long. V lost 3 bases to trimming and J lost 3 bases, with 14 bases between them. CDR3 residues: CASSIRGGRDYGYTF. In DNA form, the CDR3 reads TGTGCCAGTAGTATTAGGGGTGGGCGCGACTATGGCTACACCTTC.

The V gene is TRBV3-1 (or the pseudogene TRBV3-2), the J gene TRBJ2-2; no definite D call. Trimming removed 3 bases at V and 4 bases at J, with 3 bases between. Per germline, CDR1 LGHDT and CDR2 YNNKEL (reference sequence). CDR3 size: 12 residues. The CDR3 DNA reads TGTGCCAGCAGCCAGTTCACCGGGGAGCTGTTTTTT. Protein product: CASSQFTGELFF.

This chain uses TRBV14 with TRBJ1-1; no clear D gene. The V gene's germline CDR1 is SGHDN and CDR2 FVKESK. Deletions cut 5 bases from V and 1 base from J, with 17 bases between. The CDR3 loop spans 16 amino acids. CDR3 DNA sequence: TGTGCCAGCAGCTCTCTAGACACTTTAGGGAACACTGAAGCTTTCTTT. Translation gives CASSSLDTLGNTEAFF.

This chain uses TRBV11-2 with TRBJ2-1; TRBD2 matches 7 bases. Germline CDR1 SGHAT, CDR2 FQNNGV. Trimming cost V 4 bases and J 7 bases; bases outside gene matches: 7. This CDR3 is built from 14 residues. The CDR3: CASSSLSGTNEQFF. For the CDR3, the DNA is TGTGCCAGCAGCTCCCTAAGCGGGACGAATGAGCAGTTCTTC.

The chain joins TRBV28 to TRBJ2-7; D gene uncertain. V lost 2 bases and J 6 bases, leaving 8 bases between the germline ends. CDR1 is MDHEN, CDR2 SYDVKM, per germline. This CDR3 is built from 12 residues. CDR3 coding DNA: TGTGCCAGCAGTTTACCCTCACCCGAGCAGTACTTC. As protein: CASSLPSPEQYF.

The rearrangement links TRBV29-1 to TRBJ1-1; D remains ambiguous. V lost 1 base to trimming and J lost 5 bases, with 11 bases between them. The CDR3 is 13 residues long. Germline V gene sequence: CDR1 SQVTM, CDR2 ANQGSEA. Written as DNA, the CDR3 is TGCAGCGTTGAAGGGGCGACGAATACTGAAGCTTTCTTT. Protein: CSVEGATNTEAFF.

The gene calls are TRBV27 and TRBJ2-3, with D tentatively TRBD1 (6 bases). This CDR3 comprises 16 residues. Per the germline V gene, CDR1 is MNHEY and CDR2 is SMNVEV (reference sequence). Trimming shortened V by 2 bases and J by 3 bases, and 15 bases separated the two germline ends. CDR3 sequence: CASSLNGGDGTDTQYF. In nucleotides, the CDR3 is TGTGCCAGCAGTTTAAATGGGGGCGATGGGACAGATACGCAGTATTTT.

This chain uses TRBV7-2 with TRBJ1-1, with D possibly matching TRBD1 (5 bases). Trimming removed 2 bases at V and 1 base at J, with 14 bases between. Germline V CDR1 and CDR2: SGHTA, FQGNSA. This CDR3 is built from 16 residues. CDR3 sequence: CASSLWTMTTNTEAFF. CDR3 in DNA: TGTGCCAGCAGCTTATGGACAATGACTACGAACACTGAAGCTTTCTTT. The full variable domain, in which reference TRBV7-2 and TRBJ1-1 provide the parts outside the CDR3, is GAGVSQSPSNKVTEKGKDVELRCDPISGHTALYWYRQSLGQGLEFLIYFQGNSAPDKSGLPSDRFSAERTGGSVSTLTIQRTQQEDSAVYLCASSLWTMTTNTEAFFGQGTRLTVV.

The CDR3 nucleotides are TGCGCCAGCAGCATAGAACCCGCGAACACCGGGGAGCTGTTTTTT. Its translation is CASSIEPANTGELFF. The chain couples TRBV5-1 to TRBJ2-2; no clear D. CDR3 length: 15 amino acids. Germline V CDR1 and CDR2: SGHRS, YFSETQ. V lost 4 bases to trimming and J lost 0 bases, with 10 bases between them.

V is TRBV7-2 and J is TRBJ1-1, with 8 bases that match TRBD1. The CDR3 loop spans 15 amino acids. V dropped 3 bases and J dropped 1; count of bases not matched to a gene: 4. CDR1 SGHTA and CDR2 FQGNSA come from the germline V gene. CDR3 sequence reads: CASSFTGGPNTEAFF. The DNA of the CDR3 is TGTGCCAGCAGCTTTACAGGGGGTCCGAACACTGAAGCTTTCTTT.

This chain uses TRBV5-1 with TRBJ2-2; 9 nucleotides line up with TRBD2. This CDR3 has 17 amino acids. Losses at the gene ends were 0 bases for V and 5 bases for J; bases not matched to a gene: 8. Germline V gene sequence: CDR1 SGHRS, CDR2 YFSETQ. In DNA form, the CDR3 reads TGCGCCAGCAGCTTGGAATGGGCTAGCGGGGCGACCGGGGAGCTGTTTTTT. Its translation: CASSLEWASGATGELFF.

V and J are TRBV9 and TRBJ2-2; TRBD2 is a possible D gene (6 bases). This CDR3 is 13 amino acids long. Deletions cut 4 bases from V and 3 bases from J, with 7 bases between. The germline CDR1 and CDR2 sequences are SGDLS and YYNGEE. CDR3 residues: CASSIADTGELFF. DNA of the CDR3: TGTGCCAGCAGCATAGCGGACACCGGGGAGCTGTTTTTT.

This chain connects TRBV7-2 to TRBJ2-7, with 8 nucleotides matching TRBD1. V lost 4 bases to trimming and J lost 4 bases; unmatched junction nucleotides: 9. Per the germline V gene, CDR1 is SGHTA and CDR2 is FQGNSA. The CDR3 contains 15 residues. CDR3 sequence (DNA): TGTGCCAGCAGCTGGGCGCAGGGGGCGGCTTACGAGCAGTACTTC. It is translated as CASSWAQGAAYEQYF.

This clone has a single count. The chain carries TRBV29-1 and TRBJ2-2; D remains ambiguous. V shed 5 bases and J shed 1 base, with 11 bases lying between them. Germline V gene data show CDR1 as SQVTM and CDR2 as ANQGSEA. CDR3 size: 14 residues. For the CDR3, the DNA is TGCAGCGTTCCTGGGAAAGGGAACACCGGGGAGCTGTTTTTT. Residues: CSVPGKGNTGELFF.

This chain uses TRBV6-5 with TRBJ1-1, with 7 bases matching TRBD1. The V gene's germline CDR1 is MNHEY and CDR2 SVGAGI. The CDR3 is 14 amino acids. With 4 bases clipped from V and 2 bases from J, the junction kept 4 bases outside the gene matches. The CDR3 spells CASSFQGGNTEAFF. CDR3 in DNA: TGTGCCAGCAGTTTCCAGGGGGGAAACACTGAAGCTTTCTTT.

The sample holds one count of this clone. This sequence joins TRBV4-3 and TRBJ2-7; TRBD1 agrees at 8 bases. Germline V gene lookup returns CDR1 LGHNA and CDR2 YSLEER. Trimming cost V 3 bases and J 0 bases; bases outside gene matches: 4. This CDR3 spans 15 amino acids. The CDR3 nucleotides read TGCGCCAGCAGCCACCTGACAGGGGACTCCTACGAGCAGTACTTC. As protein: CASSHLTGDSYEQYF.

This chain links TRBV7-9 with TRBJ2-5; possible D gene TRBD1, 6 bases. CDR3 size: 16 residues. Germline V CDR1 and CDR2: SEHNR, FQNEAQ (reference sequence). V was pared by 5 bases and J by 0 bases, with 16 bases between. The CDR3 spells CASSHGTQLYQETQYF. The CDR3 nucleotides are TGTGCCAGCAGCCACGGGACACAGCTCTACCAAGAGACCCAGTACTTC.